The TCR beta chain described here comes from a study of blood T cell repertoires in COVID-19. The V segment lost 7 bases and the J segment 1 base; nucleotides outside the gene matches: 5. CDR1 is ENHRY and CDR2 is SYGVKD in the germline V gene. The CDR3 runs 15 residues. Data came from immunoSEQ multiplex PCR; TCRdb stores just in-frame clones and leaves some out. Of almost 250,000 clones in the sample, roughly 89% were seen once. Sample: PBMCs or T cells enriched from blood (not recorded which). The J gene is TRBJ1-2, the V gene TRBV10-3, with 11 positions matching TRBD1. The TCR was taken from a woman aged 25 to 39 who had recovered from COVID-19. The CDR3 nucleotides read TGTGCCATCACCCTGGACAGGGGGCTTAACTATGGCTACACCTTC. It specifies CAITLDRGLNYGYTF.